The 8 T cell receptor beta chains given below trace back to one sample, sequenced in a study of T cell responses to AZD1222 COVID-19 vaccine. TCRdb's copy holds only in-frame clones and misses some; the assay was immunoSEQ multiplex PCR. The sample includes 90,000 to 120,000 clones, nearly 90% of them seen just once. The source material was peripheral blood, sampled 28 days after the second AZD1222 dose. These receptors all come from an adult who received the AZD1222 COVID-19 vaccine.

The chain has TRBV10-3 and TRBJ1-1; 7 bases are shared with TRBD1. CDR1 and CDR2 from the germline V gene are ENHRY and SYGVKD. Trimming cost V 1 base and J 1 base; bases outside gene matches: 6. The CDR3 spans 16 residues. The CDR3 sequence: CAISELGQVGNTEAFF. The CDR3 coding sequence is TGTGCCATCAGTGAGTTAGGACAGGTGGGGAACACTGAAGCTTTCTTT.

V is TRBV6-5 and J is TRBJ1-2, with 8 bases matching TRBD1. With 6 bases clipped from V and 6 bases from J, the junction kept 9 bases outside the gene matches. Germline V gene data show CDR1 as MNHEY and CDR2 as SVGAGI. The CDR3 is 14 amino acids. DNA for the CDR3: TGTGCCAGCAGCTCGGGGGACAGGAACCATGGCTACACCTTC. This codes for CASSSGDRNHGYTF.

The chain recombines TRBV6-2 or TRBV6-3 with TRBJ2-6; D is possibly TRBD1 (6 bases). This CDR3 contains 17 residues. V gave up 5 bases and J gave up 0 bases, with 14 bases separating them. CDR1 and CDR2 (germline): MNHEY, SVGEGT. CDR3 bases: TGTGCCAGCAGTGAGGGACACCCTGCCTCTGGGGCCAACGTCCTGACTTTC. It translates to CASSEGHPASGANVLTF.

This rearrangement joins TRBV12-5 to TRBJ2-3; 8 nucleotides align to TRBD1. This CDR3 spans 17 amino acids. Germline trimming cut 2 bases from V and 5 bases from J; bases unmatched to any gene: 12. The germline gives CDR1 LGHNT, CDR2 FRNRAP. The CDR3 DNA reads as TGTGCTAGTGGTTTGATCCTCGACAGGGGATCGGGAGATACGCAGTATTTT. It is translated as CASGLILDRGSGDTQYF.

The chain has TRBV6-5 and TRBJ1-2; weak D call: TRBD1 (6 bases). Germline-derived CDR1 and CDR2 are MNHEY and SVGAGI. Trimming left V 6 bases short and J 0 bases short, with 11 bases between. CDR3 length: 14 amino acids. CDR3 in amino acids: CASRLTGSNYGYTF. As DNA, the CDR3 is TGTGCCAGCAGGTTGACAGGATCTAACTATGGCTACACCTTC.

The chain carries TRBV2 and TRBJ1-1, with 7 bases identical to TRBD1. In germline, CDR1 is SNHLY, CDR2 FYNNEI. The length of the CDR3 is 16 residues. J gave up 2 bases and V 6 bases, and 12 bases lay outside the gene matches. CDR3 loop: CASRLPPGQPNTEAFF. The CDR3 region has the DNA TGTGCCAGCAGGTTGCCCCCGGGACAGCCTAACACTGAAGCTTTCTTT. Full variable domain (outside the CDR3, taken from reference TRBV2 and TRBJ1-1): EPEVTQTPSHQVTQMGQEVILRCVPISNHLYFYWYRQILGQKVEFLVSFYNNEISEKSEIFDDQFSVERPDGSNFTLKIRSTKLEDSAMYFCASRLPPGQPNTEAFFGQGTRLTVV.

The chain recombines TRBV13 with TRBJ1-2; D is perhaps TRBD1 (5 bases). The CDR3 is 13 residues long. Trimming pared 0 bases from V and 3 bases from J, leaving 5 bases between. CDR1 and CDR2 (germline): PRHDT, FYEKMQ (reference sequence). CDR3 DNA: TGTGCCAGCAGCTTAGGACAGGACTATGGCTACACCTTC. Amino acid sequence: CASSLGQDYGYTF.

V and J are TRBV2 and TRBJ2-2; no reliable D call. CDR1 is SNHLY, CDR2 FYNNEI, per germline. The CDR3 spans 14 residues. Deletions cut 1 base from V and 1 base from J, with 4 bases between. This CDR3 reads CASSEVGNTGELFF. For the CDR3, the DNA is TGTGCCAGCAGTGAAGTAGGGAACACCGGGGAGCTGTTTTTT.